This T cell receptor (beta chain) was captured in a study of CD8 T cells in ankylosing spondylitis. As concerns this clonotype: Its matching antigen is unknown.

Germline assignment: CDR1 MGHDK and CDR2 SYGVNS. The CDR3 contains 17 residues. Trimming cost V 2 bases and J 2 bases; bases outside gene matches: 2. TCRdb reprocessed the 5' RACE reads with MiXCR, giving one entry per CDR3 protein. The table records around 300,000 distinct CDR3 sequences, about 15% of them present only once. General study results and limits: Disease-linked clones were found to be CD8+ and relatively rare in peripheral blood. A motif in TCR beta, a set of 8 or 9 highly homologous variants, appeared characteristic of ankylosing spondylitis blood.

The sequence came from a male donor with ankylosing spondylitis or in good health (not recorded which). The genes are TRBV25-1 and TRBJ2-1; 14 bases fit TRBD2. The sequencing input was blood, either unsorted or a sorted T cell fraction (not recorded which). The CDR3 DNA is TGTGCCAGCAGTGAAGGGGGACTAGCGGGAGCCTACAATGAGCAGTTCTTC. Encoded protein: CASSEGGLAGAYNEQFF.